These 23 T cell receptor beta chains originate from one sample sequenced in a study of blood T cell repertoires in COVID-19. Libraries were prepared by immunoSEQ multiplex PCR; TCRdb keeps only in-frame clonotypes and omits some of them. The table has 140,000 to 150,000 clones, roughly 87% seen once; the top ten hold approximately 1.8%. Sequenced: peripheral blood. These receptor sequences come from a man in his sixties or seventies with acute or convalescent COVID-19.

This rearrangement joins TRBV24-1 to TRBJ2-2; TRBD1 aligns across 9 bases. Germline V CDR1 and CDR2: KGHDR, SFDVKD. The CDR3 totals 16 residues. The ends lost 4 bases at V and 7 bases at J; junction bases unmatched: 9. The DNA of the CDR3 is TGTGCCACCAGTGAGACGGACAGGGGTAAGGGCGGGGAGCTGTTTTTT. Amino acid sequence: CATSETDRGKGGELFF.

The rearrangement links TRBV7-2 to TRBJ2-1, with TRBD2 matching 13 bases. The germline V gene encodes CDR1 SGHTA and CDR2 FQGNSA. The CDR3 loop spans 15 amino acids. V trimming: 5 bases; J trimming: 10 bases; junction bases outside the gene matches: 8. CDR3 DNA sequence: TGTGCCAGCAGCCGCGGACTAGCGGGAGCGGACGAGCAGTTCTTC. Amino acid sequence: CASSRGLAGADEQFF. Full variable domain (missing parts from reference TRBV7-2 and TRBJ2-1): GAGVSQSPSNKVTEKGKDVELRCDPISGHTALYWYRQSLGQGLEFLIYFQGNSAPDKSGLPSDRFSAERTGGSVSTLTIQRTQQEDSAVYLCASSRGLAGADEQFFGPGTRLTVL.

The gene calls are TRBV21-1 and TRBJ1-2. TRBV21-1 is listed as a pseudogene. The CDR3 extends over 10 amino acids. CDR3 bases: TGTGCCAGCACTATCCCTGGCTACACCTTC. Its protein product is CASTIPGYTF.

The V gene is TRBV11-2, the J gene TRBJ2-7; weak D call: TRBD2 (6 bases). V lost 5 bases and J lost 2, with 16 bases in between. The CDR3 is made up of 15 amino acids. Germline V gives CDR1 SGHAT, CDR2 FQNNGV. CDR3 DNA: TGTGCCAGCAGCGGAGGAGGGCCCGCACCCTACGAGCAGTACTTC. It translates to CASSGGGPAPYEQYF.

The gene calls are TRBV30 and TRBJ1-5; 7 bases are shared with TRBD1. With V trimmed by 0 bases and J by 1 base, 12 bases remained unmatched. CDR3 length equals 18 residues. Germline V gene sequence: CDR1 GTSNPN, CDR2 SVGIG (reference sequence). CDR3 DNA: TGTGCCTGGAGTGTAAGTCACCAACAGGGGCTAAGCAATCAGCCCCAGCATTTT. Translating it yields CAWSVSHQQGLSNQPQHF.

The V call is TRBV7-9, the J call TRBJ2-5, with D unresolved. Trimming took 5 bases from V and 4 from J, leaving 17 bases between them. The CDR3 sequence is 15 residues long. Per germline, CDR1 SEHNR and CDR2 FQNEAQ (reference sequence). The CDR3, as DNA: TGTGCCAGCAGCCATACGCCGGTTGGTGGAGAGACCCAGTACTTC. Protein product: CASSHTPVGGETQYF.

The chain links TRBV5-4 to TRBJ2-1; possible D gene TRBD2, 6 bases. The CDR3 runs to 14 residues. Trimming stripped 0 bases from V and 7 bases from J, with 11 bases between. Germline V gene sequence: CDR1 SGHNT, CDR2 YYREEE (reference sequence). The CDR3 nucleotides are TGTGCCAGCAGCTTGGAATGGGGAGGAAATGAGCAGTTCTTC. This sequence encodes CASSLEWGGNEQFF.

The gene calls are TRBV29-1 and TRBJ2-1; maybe TRBD1 (6 bases). Germline assignment: CDR1 SQVTM and CDR2 ANQGSEA. This CDR3 contains 15 residues. Trimming stripped 7 bases from V and 0 bases from J, with 16 bases between. The CDR3 region is CSATRGHGSYNEQFF. CDR3 DNA sequence: TGCAGCGCCACCAGGGGCCATGGCTCCTACAATGAGCAGTTCTTC.

The rearrangement joins TRBV12-5 to TRBJ1-5; TRBD1 agrees at 7 bases. Germline lookup yields CDR1 LGHNT and CDR2 FRNRAP. This CDR3 spans 15 amino acids. V lost 9 bases, J lost 2 bases, and 10 bases stayed unmatched. CDR3 DNA sequence: TGTGCTAGCGAGGTTTGGGACAGAGGCAATCAGCCCCAGCATTTT. Its translation is CASEVWDRGNQPQHF.

V is TRBV19 and J is TRBJ2-1; 7 bases map to TRBD2. The CDR3 loop spans 13 amino acids. Trimming removed 5 bases from V and 13 bases from J; junction bases left unmatched: 11. Germline V lookup: CDR1 LNHDA, CDR2 SQIVND (reference sequence). The CDR3 sequence is CASSPIAGRRQFF. The CDR3 DNA is TGTGCCAGTAGTCCCATAGCGGGCAGACGTCAGTTCTTC.

The rearrangement joins TRBV5-4 to TRBJ1-1; D perhaps matches TRBD1 (6 bases). With 4 bases removed from V and 5 bases from J, the gap between germline ends came to 15 bases. Germline CDR1 is SGHNT and CDR2 is YYREEE (reference sequence). CDR3 size: 14 residues. CDR3 nucleotide sequence: TGTGCCAGCAGCCTTTCCGACAGGAGGACTGAAGCTTTCTTT. Encoded protein: CASSLSDRRTEAFF. Using reference TRBV5-4 and TRBJ1-1 for the parts outside the CDR3, the full variable domain is ETGVTQSPTHLIKTRGQQVTLRCSSQSGHNTVSWYQQALGQGPQFIFQYYREEENGRGNFPPRFSGLQFPNYSSELNVNALELDDSALYLCASSLSDRRTEAFFGQGTRLTVV.

The rearrangement links TRBV28 to TRBJ1-1; 7 positions agree with TRBD1. V lost 5 bases and J lost 0; bases outside the gene matches: 3. CDR3 length equals 14 residues. The germline CDR1 and CDR2 sequences are MDHEN and SYDVKM. The CDR3 spells CASSAGQVNTEAFF. The CDR3 region has the DNA TGTGCCAGCAGTGCCGGACAGGTGAACACTGAAGCTTTCTTT.

The V gene is TRBV6-6, the J gene TRBJ2-2; 9 nucleotides agree with TRBD2. CDR1 is MNHNY, CDR2 SVGAGI, per germline (reference sequence). V trimming: 7 bases; J trimming: 4 bases; junction bases outside the gene matches: 4. The CDR3 is 14 residues long. CDR3 amino acids: CASTREGRTGELFF. In DNA, the CDR3 is TGTGCCAGCACGCGGGAGGGCCGCACCGGGGAGCTGTTTTTT.

The gene calls are TRBV11-2 and TRBJ1-6; D may be TRBD1 (6 bases). Germline values: CDR1 SGHAT, CDR2 FQNNGV. This CDR3 region has 16 residues. Trimming removed 5 bases at V and 3 bases at J, with 14 bases between. CDR3 DNA: TGTGCCAGCAGCCCCATCCGAGGGGGCTATAATTCACCCCTCCACTTT. Translated: CASSPIRGGYNSPLHF.

This sequence joins TRBV5-8 and TRBJ1-5; D unresolved. V was clipped by 6 bases and J by 2 bases, with 18 bases between them. The CDR3 runs to 16 residues. Germline V CDR1 and CDR2: SGHTS, YDEGEE. The CDR3 region has the DNA TGTGCCAGCAAAGACCGTGTCCGGAGGGGCAATCAGCCCCAGCATTTT. Protein product: CASKDRVRRGNQPQHF.

The CDR3 DNA sequence: TGTGCCAGTAGTGCAGTGATAGGGGTTCCGGGCGCTGAAGCTTTCTTT. Protein sequence: CASSAVIGVPGAEAFF. This chain links TRBV19 with TRBJ1-1; D possibly corresponds to TRBD1 (5 bases). Deletions cut 5 bases from V and 6 bases from J, with 22 bases between. Per the germline V gene, CDR1 is LNHDA and CDR2 is SQIVND (reference sequence). The CDR3 contains 16 residues.

V and J are TRBV6-6 and TRBJ2-3; D possibly corresponds to TRBD1 (6 bases). Between the trimmed V and J ends, which lost 5 bases and 1 base, there was a span of 16 bases. Germline assignment: CDR1 MNHNY and CDR2 SVGAGI (reference sequence). This CDR3 comprises 16 residues. The CDR3 loop is CASSTSRGQGTDTQYF. Written as DNA, the CDR3 is TGTGCCAGCAGTACCAGCAGGGGTCAGGGCACAGATACGCAGTATTTT.

The rearrangement uses TRBV10-1 and TRBJ1-1, with 7 bases that match TRBD1. Per the germline V gene, CDR1 is WNHNN and CDR2 is SYGVQD (reference sequence). This CDR3 is 13 amino acids long. After removal of 6 bases from V and 6 bases from J, the junction contained 7 bases not matched to a gene. CDR3 in DNA: TGCGCCAGCAGCGCACAGGGGAGCGCTGAAGCTTTCTTT. This gives the protein CASSAQGSAEAFF.

The chain links TRBV5-1 to TRBJ2-5; 8 positions match TRBD2. V was clipped by 0 bases and J by 4 bases; unmatched bases: 11. Germline CDR1 reads SGHRS; CDR2 reads YFSETQ. CDR3 length: 17 residues. The CDR3 reads CASSLGQGAGDRETQYF. The CDR3 nucleotides read TGCGCCAGCAGCTTGGGCCAGGGAGCGGGAGATCGAGAGACCCAGTACTTC.

V is TRBV13 and J is TRBJ2-7, with D perhaps matching TRBD2 (6 bases). Trimming pared 1 base from V and 4 bases from J, leaving 11 bases between. CDR1 and CDR2 from the germline V gene are PRHDT and FYEKMQ (reference sequence). The CDR3 runs to 14 residues. The CDR3 protein is CASSLAGSSYEQYF. For the CDR3, the DNA is TGTGCCAGCAGCTTAGCCGGGAGCTCGTACGAGCAGTACTTC.

This clone was observed once. The gene calls are TRBV13 and TRBJ2-2; weak D call: TRBD1 (6 bases). This CDR3 has 15 amino acids. In germline, CDR1 is PRHDT, CDR2 FYEKMQ (reference sequence). Trimming took off 5 bases at V and 1 base at J, with 11 bases between the two ends. CDR3 nucleotide sequence: TGTGCCAGCAGCCCCCCGGGACAGAACACCGGGGAGCTGTTTTTT. Encoded protein: CASSPPGQNTGELFF.

The chain is built from TRBV5-1 and TRBJ1-1; a weak D match, TRBD1 (6 bases). With 2 bases removed from V and 3 bases from J, the gap between germline ends came to 8 bases. CDR1 is SGHRS and CDR2 is YFSETQ in the germline V gene. The CDR3 loop spans 13 amino acids. This CDR3 reads CASSLSGDTEAFF. The CDR3 nucleotides are TGCGCCAGCAGCTTATCAGGGGACACTGAAGCTTTCTTT.

This clone was observed a single time. The rearrangement links TRBV3-1 (or the pseudogene TRBV3-2) to TRBJ2-1; D might be TRBD2 (6 bases). The germline gives CDR1 LGHDT, CDR2 YNNKEL (reference sequence). The germline V and J ends were trimmed by 1 base and 3 bases, with 13 bases remaining between them. There are 16 residues in the CDR3. The CDR3 sequence is CASSQVPAGNYNEQFF. Here the CDR3 DNA reads TGTGCCAGCAGCCAAGTCCCGGCGGGGAACTACAATGAGCAGTTCTTC.